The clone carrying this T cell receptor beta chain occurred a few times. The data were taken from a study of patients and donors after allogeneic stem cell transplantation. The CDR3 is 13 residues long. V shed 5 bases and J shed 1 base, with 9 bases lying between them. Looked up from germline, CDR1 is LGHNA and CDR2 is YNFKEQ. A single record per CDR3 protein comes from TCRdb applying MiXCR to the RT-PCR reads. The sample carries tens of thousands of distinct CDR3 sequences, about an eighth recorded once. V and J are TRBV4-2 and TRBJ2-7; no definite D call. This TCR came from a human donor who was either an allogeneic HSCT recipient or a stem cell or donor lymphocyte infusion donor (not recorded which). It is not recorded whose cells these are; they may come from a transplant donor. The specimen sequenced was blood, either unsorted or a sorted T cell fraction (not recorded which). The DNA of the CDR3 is TGTGCCAGCAGCGCCGCTGAGTCCTACGAGCAGTACTTC. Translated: CASSAAESYEQYF.